This T cell receptor (beta chain) was identified in a study of OX40 agonist ivuxolimab in advanced cancers. For the study in its entirety: Ivuxolimab, which targeted the costimulatory receptor OX40 (CD134), was an agonistic, fully human IgG2 monoclonal antibody. Intravenous ivuxolimab was administered to patients every 2 weeks at six dose levels: 0.01, 0.1, 0.3, 1.5, 3 and 10 mg/kg. Of the approximately 50 dose-escalation patients, hepatocellular carcinoma was present in around 19, melanoma in around 15, renal cell carcinoma in 9 and head and neck cancer in 9. In the dose-escalation cohort, 82.7% of patients were male, and the mean age was approximately 55 years, with a range of about 20 to 90. Patients were allowed to have had prior anti-PD-1, anti-PD-L1 or anti-CTLA-4 therapy, and more than 30% of the dose-escalation patients had previously received checkpoint inhibitors. Partial responses occurred in three dose-escalation patients: two with cutaneous melanoma and one with hepatocellular carcinoma. The purpose of peripheral TCRbeta sequencing was to test whether ivuxolimab changed TCR sequence diversity and led to clonal T-cell expansion. The monotherapy dose-escalation portion (N = 52 patients) of the phase I ivuxolimab trial is reported in the paper.

The study at large found these results: Low levels of normalized T-cell clonal expansion were also seen in some patients who did not respond. At doses of 0.1 to 3.0 mg/kg, clonal expansion of both CD4+ and CD8+ blood T cells was observed from baseline to week 6. Which antigens the clonally expanded peripheral T cells were specific for was not determined. After ivuxolimab, expanded clones were on average more numerous among CD8+ T cells than among CD4+ T cells. In the 0.1-3.0 mg/kg groups, partial responders were among the patients with the lowest normalized peripheral clonal expansion, particularly in CD8+ T cells.

For sequencing of the TCRbeta CDR3 region, genomic DNA was extracted from the sorted cells. TCRbeta CDR3 regions were sequenced using the immunoSEQ Assay. Sourced from immuneACCESS, this table was stored by TCRdb with only in-frame sequences that have V and J called. A share of the clones is absent; for the studies checked, an unresolved V gene accounts for under half, and the remainder has no known explanation. The sample table holds some 78,000 clones, of which roughly nine tenths were seen once. The ten largest clones represent 2.5% to 3% of the sample. Concerning this clone itself: Its recognized antigen is unknown. No much larger clone exists at a distance of one base, and base qualities are not known.

The germline V gene (reference sequence) provides CDR1 LNHNV and CDR2 YYDKDF. Between the V and J ends, shortened by 0 bases and 5 bases respectively, the junction contains 10 bases. From the cysteine through the phenylalanine, the CDR3 covers 14 amino acids. The DNA shown is the 42-base CDR3, in frame from base 1. The trial excluded patients who had a history of autoimmune disease or were on systemic immunosuppression. In every dose cohort, peripheral blood was drawn for TCR sequencing at baseline, cycle 4 day 1, and cycle 7 day 1. The samples were drawn from a first-in-human, open-label, multicenter phase I dose-escalation trial of ivuxolimab. Adults with locally advanced or metastatic melanoma, renal cell, hepatocellular, or head and neck squamous cell carcinoma were enrolled in the trial. Before TCR sequencing, CD4+ and CD8+ T cells were separately sorted from peripheral blood.

The V gene is TRBV15 and the J gene is TRBJ2-5; the D gene cannot be resolved reliably. The source was CD4+ or CD8+ T cells sorted from blood, collected in a trial of the OX40 agonist ivuxolimab. The sequence came from an adult with an advanced solid tumor such as melanoma, head and neck, liver or kidney cancer. The DNA reads as follows: TGTGCCACCAGCAGAGATCTGGCGCGGGAGACCCAGTACTTC. This yields the protein CATSRDLARETQYF.